This T cell receptor (beta chain) stems from a study of CD4+ T cells in melanoma (dated by TCRdb to between 2021 and 2024). Regarding the complete study: The study examined neoantigen-specific CD4+ T cells in human melanoma. The investigation overall reported the following: According to the report, neoantigen-specific CD4+ T cells in melanoma displayed diverse differentiation states. The report described a correlation between neoantigen-specific CD4+ T cells and the function of CD8+ T cells, macrophages and B cells.

This clone is a singleton in its sample. It lacks a known antigen. The sample holds no much larger clone one base away, and base qualities are not on file. V drops 7 bases and J drops 6 bases, leaving 18 bases in between. From cysteine to phenylalanine, the CDR3 is 14 amino acids long. Of all the DNA, just the CDR3 is kept, 42 bases in frame from base 1. CDR1 is given as MDHEN and CDR2 as SYDVKM, both from the germline V gene. Preparation of the library involved the immunoSEQ multiplex PCR assay. TCRdb obtained this table from immuneACCESS and retained in-frame rearrangements with V and J assigned. These tables miss some clones; where compared with another copy, unresolved V genes account for less than half of the shortfall, and the remainder is unexplained. This sample holds around 130,000 clones; over 90% were observed only once. Jointly, the top ten make up approximately 1.4% of the sample. The donors were people with melanoma.

This clonotype was sampled from a human donor with melanoma. The chain links TRBV28 with TRBJ1-1; the best D guess is TRBD1, with 5 bases matching. The nucleotide sequence is TGTGCCAGCAATGCGGCGGGGCGGATCGCTGAAGCTTTCTTT. This is translated as CASNAAGRIAEAFF.